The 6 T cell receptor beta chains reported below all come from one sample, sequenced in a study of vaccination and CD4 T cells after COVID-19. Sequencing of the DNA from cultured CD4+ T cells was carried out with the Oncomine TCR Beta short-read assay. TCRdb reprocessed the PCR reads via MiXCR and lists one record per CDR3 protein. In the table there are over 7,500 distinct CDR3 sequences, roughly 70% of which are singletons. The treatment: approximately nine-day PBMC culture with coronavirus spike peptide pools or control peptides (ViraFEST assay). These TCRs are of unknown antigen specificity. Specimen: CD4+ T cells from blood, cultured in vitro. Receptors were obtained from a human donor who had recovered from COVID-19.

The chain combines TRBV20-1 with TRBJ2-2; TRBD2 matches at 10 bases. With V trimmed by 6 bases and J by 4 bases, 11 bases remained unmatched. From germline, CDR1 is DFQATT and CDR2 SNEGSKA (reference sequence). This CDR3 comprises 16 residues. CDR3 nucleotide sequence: TGCAGTGCGCCCAGAGGGGTAGCGGGGGGCACCGGGGAGCTGTTTTTT. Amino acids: CSAPRGVAGGTGELFF.

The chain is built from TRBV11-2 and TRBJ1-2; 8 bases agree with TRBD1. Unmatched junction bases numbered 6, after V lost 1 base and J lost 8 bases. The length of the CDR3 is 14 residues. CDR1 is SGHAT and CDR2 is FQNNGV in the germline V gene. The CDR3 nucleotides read TGTGCCAGCAGCTTAGCAGGGGGCGCCGGAGGCTACACCTTC. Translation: CASSLAGGAGGYTF.

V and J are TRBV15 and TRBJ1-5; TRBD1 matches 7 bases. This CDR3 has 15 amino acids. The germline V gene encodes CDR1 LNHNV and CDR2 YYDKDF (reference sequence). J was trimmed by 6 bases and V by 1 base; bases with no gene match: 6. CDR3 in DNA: TGTGCCACCAGCAGAGGCCAGGGGGATTCTCAGCCCCAGCATTTT. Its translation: CATSRGQGDSQPQHF.

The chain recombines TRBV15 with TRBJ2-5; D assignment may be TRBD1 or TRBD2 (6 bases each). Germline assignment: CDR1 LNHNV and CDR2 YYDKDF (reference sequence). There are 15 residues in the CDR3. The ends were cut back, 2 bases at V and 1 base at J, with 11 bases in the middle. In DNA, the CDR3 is TGTGCCACCAGCAGAAGAGGGGGGATCCAAGAGACCCAGTACTTC. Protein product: CATSRRGGIQETQYF. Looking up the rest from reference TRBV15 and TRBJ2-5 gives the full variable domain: DAMVIQNPRYQVTQFGKPVTLSCSQTLNHNVMYWYQQKSSQAPKLLFHYYDKDFNNEADTPDNFQSRRPNTSFCFLDIRSPGLGDTAMYLCATSRRGGIQETQYFGPGTRLLVL.

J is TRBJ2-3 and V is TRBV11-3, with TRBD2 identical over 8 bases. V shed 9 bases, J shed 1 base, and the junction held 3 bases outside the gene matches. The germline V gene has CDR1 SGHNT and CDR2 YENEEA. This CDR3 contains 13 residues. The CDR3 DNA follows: TGTGCCAGTAGCGGGGAGCGCACAGATACGCAGTATTTT. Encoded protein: CASSGERTDTQYF. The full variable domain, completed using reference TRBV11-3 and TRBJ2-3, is EAGVVQSPRYKIIEKKQPVAFWCNPISGHNTLYWYLQNLGQGPELLIRYENEEAVDDSQLPKDRFSAERLKGVDSTLKIQPAELGDSAVYLCASSGERTDTQYFGPGTRLTVL.

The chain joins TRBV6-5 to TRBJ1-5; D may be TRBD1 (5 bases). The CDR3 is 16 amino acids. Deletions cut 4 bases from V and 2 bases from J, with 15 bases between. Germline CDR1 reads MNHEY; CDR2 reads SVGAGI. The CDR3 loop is CASSFGGARGNQPQHF. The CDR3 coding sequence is TGTGCCAGCAGTTTCGGCGGGGCGCGAGGCAATCAGCCCCAGCATTTT.